This T cell receptor (beta chain) was observed in a study of cytomegalovirus exposure and HLA in healthy donors. At the time of sampling, donors were nominally healthy, though unrecorded immune exposures were likely. To note about this clone: Its antigen is undetermined.

Amplification used 60 Vbeta primers and 13 Jbeta primers. As originally analysed: In a later analysis, 70 million to 80 million unique TCR beta chains included roughly 11 million shared by two or more donors. Clones were sequenced by immunoSEQ multiplex PCR, and TCRdb holds only the in-frame ones, with some missing. V, J and clone size are those of that table, while D and trimming were read from the DNA. The sample lists approximately 160,000 clones, 55% to 70% seen once, with roughly 3.1% in the top ten. CDR1 is MDHEN, CDR2 SYDVKM, per germline. The length of the CDR3 is 13 residues. V was trimmed by 5 bases and J by 10 bases, leaving 16 bases between them. Findings of the study overall: The study found most TCR sequences rare, yet found some public TCRs in many donors. The authors assumed roughly uniform sequencing depth across donors for presence/absence analyses.

The chain carries TRBV28 and TRBJ2-3; perhaps TRBD2 as D (6 bases). The origin of this receptor is a woman aged 25 to 39 in good health and CMV-seropositive. The source material was PBMCs. The CDR3 loop reads CASSTPSEGPQYF. CDR3 coding DNA: TGTGCCAGCAGTACCCCTAGCGAAGGGCCGCAGTATTTT.